This TCR beta chain was identified during a study of blood T cell repertoires in COVID-19. Looking at the study overall: Samples representing acute and convalescent COVID-19 were sourced from the United States, Italy and Spain. PBMCs, B-cell-depleted T cells, or T cells provided the cDNA or gDNA that made up the material.

V lost 3 bases and J lost 4, with 6 bases in between. Germline V gives CDR1 SGHTA, CDR2 FQGNSA. The CDR3 is 13 amino acids. As handled by the study authors: The authors estimated nucleated cell counts from reference gene primer amplification. TCRdb's copy holds only in-frame clones and misses some; the assay was immunoSEQ multiplex PCR. That table is the source of V, J and clone size, and D and trimming were worked out from the DNA. The sample lists about 120,000 clones; around 83% were seen once. The sequenced sample was peripheral blood. This chain connects TRBV7-2 to TRBJ2-2, with a weak D call TRBD1 (5 bases). This clonotype was sampled from an elderly man with active or convalescent COVID-19. CDR3 loop: CASSFQGTGELFF. CDR3 nucleotide sequence: TGTGCCAGCAGCTTTCAGGGCACCGGGGAGCTGTTTTTT.